A selection of T cell receptor beta chains follows, all from one sample in a study of low-dose radiotherapy and immunotherapy resistance in tumors. TCRdb fed the reads into MiXCR, producing one record per CDR3 protein. The sample carries about 35,000 distinct CDR3 sequences, about a fifth recorded once. The sample in question was PBMCs, obtained after low-dose radiotherapy plus immunotherapy. These receptors originate from a female donor with ovarian cancer. Both conserved end residues are part of each CDR3. A D gene is named only where the DNA matches it firmly. Size values are once, few and many counts, or a class for expanded clones, and some rows have none.

many	TRBV10-1	TRBD2	TRBJ2-1	17	TGCGCCAGCAGTGAGGATGAGGGACTAGCGGGATACAATGAGCAGTTCTTC	CASSEDEGLAGYNEQFF
many	TRBV6-1	TRBD1	TRBJ2-7	13	TGTGCCAGCAGTTGGGACAGCTCCTACGAGCAGTACTTC	CASSWDSSYEQYF
.	TRBV19	TRBD1	TRBJ2-2	15	TGTGTCAGTAGTGCCGGACAGGTGAACACCGGAGAGCTGTTTTTT	CVSSAGQVNTGELFF
many	TRBV12-3/TRBV12-4	.	TRBJ2-6	14	TGTGCCAGCAAAGGCTACACTGGGGCCAACGTCCTGACTTTC	CASKGYTGANVLTF
.	TRBV13	TRBD1	TRBJ2-5	15	TGTGCCACCAGCAGAGAACAGGGGATCCAAGAGACCCAGTACTTC	CATSREQGIQETQYF
many	TRBV5-1	TRBD1	TRBJ2-7	15	TGCGCCAGCAGCTTGGTAGGACAGGGGATCTCCGAGCAGTACTTC	CASSLVGQGISEQYF
.	TRBV10-1	.	TRBJ1-1	14	TGCGCCAGCACCGAGACTGTGGGCGTCACTGAAGCTTTCTTT	CASTETVGVTEAFF
many	TRBV15	.	TRBJ2-3	20	TGTGCCACCAGCAAAGGTACTAGTCGTTTCCGCGGGTCCGGCACAGATACGCAGTATTTT	CATSKGTSRFRGSGTDTQYF
many	TRBV6-6	TRBD1	TRBJ2-3	12	TGTGCCAGCAGTTTAAGACAGGGAGCGCAGTATTTT	CASSLRQGAQYF
many	TRBV5-1	.	TRBJ1-5	14	TGCGCCAGCAGCCCGGGGACCGTAAATCAGCCCCAGCATTTT	CASSPGTVNQPQHF
many	TRBV11-3	.	TRBJ2-5	13	TGTGCCAGCAGCTCCGGAACCGGAGAGACCCAGTACTTC	CASSSGTGETQYF